This T cell receptor beta chain was identified during a study of blood T cell repertoires in COVID-19. On the study more broadly: The origin of the acute and convalescent COVID-19 samples was the United States, Italy and Spain. The cDNA or gDNA used as material had been derived from T cells, B-cell-depleted T cells, or PBMCs.

The sample holds a few counts of this clone. The limits of the CDR3 on the DNA are not certain, so only TCRdb's listed CDR3 is given. Generated by immunoSEQ multiplex PCR, the TCRdb table keeps only in-frame clones and is missing some. The table records 150,000 to 200,000 clones, under 80% of them present only once. The clonotype originates from an elderly woman with acute or convalescent COVID-19. The sequenced sample was peripheral blood.

The CDR3 loop is CASSLGWGTGAF. The chain is built from TRBV5-6 and TRBJ2-4; TRBD1, as called in the table, went unchecked against the DNA. Inclusive of both ends, the CDR3 amounts to 12 amino acids. The germline V gene encodes CDR1 SGHDT and CDR2 YYEEEE.